This T cell receptor (beta chain) was sequenced during a study of long-term antiretroviral therapy in people with HIV. In regard to this clone: Its antigen is unknown.

The immunoSEQ assay was v3.0, run at survey level. Clones were read by immunoSEQ multiplex PCR, and TCRdb kept only the in-frame ones, dropping some. The table has about 18,000 clones, about four fifths seen once. Study-level findings and limits: HIV repertoires had narrower CDR3 length ranges than controls. At every time point, clones expanded before ART dominated the repertoire.

The CDR3 totals 13 residues. V lost 1 base to trimming and J lost 10 bases, with 11 bases between them. In germline, CDR1 is SGHTA, CDR2 FQGNSA. Sequenced material: unsorted PBMCs, taken 0.6 years after starting antiretroviral therapy. This sequence joins TRBV7-2 and TRBJ2-1; D possibly corresponds to TRBD2 (6 bases). The clonotype originates from a woman aged 18 to 35 with HIV. The CDR3 protein is CASSLVSSGEQFF. In DNA form, the CDR3 reads TGTGCCAGCAGCTTAGTTAGCAGCGGGGAGCAGTTCTTC.